This T cell receptor (beta chain) was observed in a study of blood T cell repertoires in COVID-19. In the study overall: Sources were T cells, B-cell-depleted T cells, or PBMCs; the material itself was cDNA or gDNA.

Sequencing was performed with immunoSEQ multiplex PCR; in TCRdb, only in-frame clones are kept and a portion is missing. The sample lists approximately 260,000 clones, around 89% seen once, with roughly 3.7% in the top ten. The clonotype comes from a woman aged 35 to 49 with acute or convalescent COVID-19. The sample consisted of peripheral blood.

For the CDR3, the DNA is TGTGCCAGCAGCCCATCGGACAGGGGGATTAACACCGGGGAGCTGTTTTTT. Its translation: CASSPSDRGINTGELFF. The chain joins TRBV11-3 to TRBJ2-2; 10 bases line up with TRBD1. Germline CDR1 and CDR2: SGHNT and YENEEA. This CDR3 has 17 residues. V lost 5 bases and J lost 2; bases outside the gene matches: 8.